This TCR beta chain was identified during a study of shared clonotypes between healthy human individuals. The CDR3 covers 13 residues. V lost 5 bases to trimming and J lost 8 bases, with 15 bases between them. Germline CDR1 is MNHEY and CDR2 is SMNVEV (reference sequence). Findings and limits, study-wide: Incomplete sequencing of sorted subsets was indicated by rarefaction despite large depth.

This clone has only a few counts. Its antigen is not known. Data came from immunoSEQ multiplex PCR; TCRdb stores just in-frame clones and leaves some out. The repertoire includes around 120,000 clones, about 70% of them detected once, and around 25% sits in the top ten. This chain joins TRBV27 and TRBJ1-2; D might be TRBD1 (6 bases). Sequencing was performed on memory CD8+ T cells sorted from blood. Subset specified: CD45RO+ cells pooled with CCR7-negative TemRA cells. The clonotype originates from a woman aged 25 to 39 in good health. CDR3 residues: CASSQGGRRGYTF. Written as DNA, the CDR3 is TGTGCCAGCAGTCAAGGGGGGCGCCGGGGCTACACCTTC.